Each of the 21 T cell receptor beta chains below was sequenced from the same sample in a study of T cell responses to AZD1222 COVID-19 vaccine. Some clones are missing from TCRdb's copy, which holds only in-frame ones; the method was immunoSEQ multiplex PCR. In the table there are 84,000 or so clones, 80% to 90% of which are singletons. Sequencing was performed on peripheral blood, taken on day 0 of AZD1222 vaccination. Every receptor here comes from an adult in good health.

This rearrangement joins TRBV12-3 or TRBV12-4 to TRBJ1-1; weak D call: TRBD1 (5 bases). Trimming took off 3 bases at V and 6 bases at J, with 11 bases between the two ends. This CDR3 contains 13 residues. In DNA form, the CDR3 reads TGTGCCAGCAGTTTTTCCAGGGCCTCTGAAGCTTTCTTT. This gives the protein CASSFSRASEAFF.

V is TRBV30 and J is TRBJ2-7; tentatively, D is TRBD1 or TRBD2 (6 bases each). The CDR3 has 13 amino acids. The germline CDR1 and CDR2 sequences are GTSNPN and SVGIG (reference sequence). V gave up 2 bases and J gave up 5 bases, with 13 bases separating them. The CDR3 reads CAWSRGQGHEQYF. The CDR3 DNA reads TGTGCCTGGAGTCGGGGGCAGGGTCACGAGCAGTACTTC.

The chain uses TRBV28 and TRBJ1-1; D uncertain. The CDR3 has 12 residues. CDR1 is MDHEN, CDR2 SYDVKM, per germline. V lost 5 bases and J 0 bases, leaving 4 bases between the germline ends. The CDR3 loop reads CASSLLNTEAFF. The CDR3 coding sequence is TGTGCCAGCAGTCTCCTGAACACTGAAGCTTTCTTT.

This chain links TRBV30 with TRBJ1-2; the D gene is possibly TRBD1 (5 bases). In germline, CDR1 is GTSNPN, CDR2 SVGIG (reference sequence). The V end was cut by 2 bases, the J end by 3 bases, with 13 bases between. The CDR3 totals 14 residues. Here the CDR3 DNA reads TGTGCCTGGAGTCCCCTCGGGGGAGACTATGGCTACACCTTC. Translation gives CAWSPLGGDYGYTF.

The chain joins TRBV28 to TRBJ1-5, with 7 bases that match TRBD1. CDR3 size: 15 residues. Losses at the gene ends were 6 bases for V and 2 bases for J; bases not matched to a gene: 7. Per the germline V gene, CDR1 is MDHEN and CDR2 is SYDVKM. The CDR3 region has the DNA TGTGCCAGCAGGATAGGGGGCGCGGGCAATCAGCCCCAGCATTTT. As protein: CASRIGGAGNQPQHF.

The chain has TRBV3-1 (or the pseudogene TRBV3-2) and TRBJ2-1, with D possibly being TRBD2 (6 bases). Trimming left V 3 bases short and J 6 bases short, with 18 bases between. CDR1 LGHDT and CDR2 YNNKEL come from the germline V gene (reference sequence). The CDR3 length is 16 residues. The CDR3 bases are TGTGCCAGCAGCCACCCGACTAGAGCCGCGGGCAATGAGCAGTTCTTC. Residues: CASSHPTRAAGNEQFF.

The chain links TRBV14 to TRBJ2-3; unclear D gene. The CDR3 length is 13 residues. The germline CDR1 and CDR2 sequences are SGHDN and FVKESK. V shed 0 bases and J shed 4 bases, with 5 bases lying between them. In DNA, the CDR3 is TGTGCCAGCAGCCAAGATCGGGCAGATACGCAGTATTTT. Translating gives CASSQDRADTQYF. Variable domain in full (rest from reference TRBV14 and TRBJ2-3): EAGVTQFPSHSVIEKGQTVTLRCDPISGHDNLYWYRRVMGKEIKFLLHFVKESKQDESGMPNNRFLAERTGGTYSTLKVQPAELEDSGVYFCASSQDRADTQYFGPGTRLTVL.

This chain joins TRBV6-4 and TRBJ1-6; D is unresolved. Germline assignment: CDR1 MRHNA and CDR2 SNTAGT. V shed 6 bases and J shed 10 bases, with 13 bases lying between them. The CDR3 spans 13 residues. CDR3 residues: CASSKGPKSPLHF. The CDR3 DNA reads as TGTGCCAGCAGCAAGGGCCCGAAATCACCCCTCCACTTT.

V and J are TRBV6-1 and TRBJ2-7; D call uncertain. Germline CDR1 and CDR2: MNHNS and SASEGT. There are 14 residues in the CDR3. V lost 3 bases to trimming and J lost 0 bases, with 9 bases between them. CDR3 amino acids: CASSDSIASYEQYF. CDR3 DNA sequence: TGTGCCAGCAGTGATTCCATTGCCTCCTACGAGCAGTACTTC.

This clone was observed a handful of times. The chain links TRBV10-3 to TRBJ1-4; D is undetermined. CDR1 is ENHRY and CDR2 is SYGVKD in the germline V gene. The germline V and J ends were trimmed by 6 bases and 1 base, with 9 bases remaining between them. The CDR3 extends over 14 amino acids. The CDR3 coding sequence is TGTGCCATCAGCCAGCGTGGAACTAATGAAAAACTGTTTTTT. As protein: CAISQRGTNEKLFF.

This clone came up once. CDR3 in amino acids: CASSLGSSGYYEQYF. CDR3 bases: TGTGCCAGCAGCTTAGGTTCTAGCGGGTACTACGAGCAGTACTTC. This chain links TRBV7-9 with TRBJ2-7; 8 bases match TRBD2. The trim removed 1 base at V and 3 bases at J, leaving 5 bases unmatched. CDR1 and CDR2 from the germline V gene are SEHNR and FQNEAQ (reference sequence). This CDR3 region has 15 residues.

The rearrangement joins TRBV6-6 to TRBJ1-1, with no clear D. The ends were cut back, 4 bases at V and 4 bases at J, with 13 bases in the middle. Germline lookup yields CDR1 MNHNY and CDR2 SVGAGI (reference sequence). This CDR3 region has 14 residues. CDR3 in amino acids: CASSSPIPGTEAFF. The DNA of the CDR3 is TGTGCCAGCAGTTCTCCCATCCCCGGCACTGAAGCTTTCTTT.

The rearrangement joins TRBV11-1 to TRBJ1-1; 9 bases are a match to TRBD1. CDR1 is SGHAT, CDR2 FQDESV, per germline (reference sequence). There are 14 residues in the CDR3. Trimming removed 4 bases from V and 6 bases from J; junction bases left unmatched: 6. The CDR3 DNA sequence: TGTGCCAGCAGCTCGGGACAGGGTGACGCTGAAGCTTTCTTT. Translated: CASSSGQGDAEAFF. Looking up the rest from reference TRBV11-1 and TRBJ1-1 gives the full variable domain: EAEVAQSPRYKITEKSQAVAFWCDPISGHATLYWYRQILGQGPELLVQFQDESVVDDSQLPKDRFSAERLKGVDSTLKIQPAELGDSAMYLCASSSGQGDAEAFFGQGTRLTVV.

CDR3 residues: CASSSPGARLNQPQHF. The CDR3 DNA reads as TGTGCCAGTAGTAGCCCAGGGGCGAGATTAAATCAGCCCCAGCATTTT. V is TRBV19 and J is TRBJ1-5; a weak D match, TRBD1 (6 bases). V was trimmed by 4 bases and J by 4 bases, leaving 17 bases between them. This CDR3 is built from 16 residues. Germline V gene lookup returns CDR1 LNHDA and CDR2 SQIVND (reference sequence).

V gene TRBV15 combines with J gene TRBJ2-5; tentative D call: TRBD1 (6 bases). The ends were cut back, 4 bases at V and 4 bases at J, with 13 bases in the middle. The CDR3 has 14 residues. Looked up from germline, CDR1 is LNHNV and CDR2 is YYDKDF (reference sequence). CDR3: CATSTRGGRETQYF. The CDR3 DNA follows: TGTGCCACCAGCACCCGAGGGGGACGAGAGACCCAGTACTTC. Full variable domain (outside the CDR3, taken from reference TRBV15 and TRBJ2-5): DAMVIQNPRYQVTQFGKPVTLSCSQTLNHNVMYWYQQKSSQAPKLLFHYYDKDFNNEADTPDNFQSRRPNTSFCFLDIRSPGLGDTAMYLCATSTRGGRETQYFGPGTRLLVL.

This CDR3 reads CASSQGTGRAIGYTF. The CDR3 bases are TGTGCCAGCAGCCAAGGGACAGGCCGGGCGATTGGCTACACCTTC. V is TRBV7-9 and J is TRBJ1-2, with 8 bases aligning to TRBD1. CDR3 length: 15 amino acids. With 5 bases clipped from V and 7 bases from J, the junction kept 12 bases outside the gene matches. CDR1 SEHNR and CDR2 FQNEAQ come from the germline V gene (reference sequence).

For the CDR3, the DNA is TGTGCCACCCGGGGGTCTAATGAAAAACTGTTTTTT. Protein product: CATRGSNEKLFF. The chain combines TRBV10-3 with TRBJ1-4; tentatively, D is TRBD1 (5 bases). This CDR3 spans 12 amino acids. V lost 10 bases and J 3 bases, leaving 9 bases between the germline ends. Germline V gene lookup returns CDR1 ENHRY and CDR2 SYGVKD.

V gene TRBV5-4 combines with J gene TRBJ1-1; TRBD1 aligns across 7 bases. The CDR3 totals 14 residues. With 0 bases clipped from V and 7 bases from J, the junction kept 6 bases outside the gene matches. Germline-derived CDR1 and CDR2 are SGHNT and YYREEE (reference sequence). The CDR3 DNA sequence: TGTGCCAGCAGCTTGGCCGCGGGACAGTATGAAGCTTTCTTT. It specifies CASSLAAGQYEAFF.

The chain is built from TRBV29-1 and TRBJ1-2; maybe TRBD1 (6 bases). V lost 4 bases and J lost 5, with 11 bases in between. CDR1 SQVTM and CDR2 ANQGSEA come from the germline V gene. The CDR3 has 12 amino acids. Written as DNA, the CDR3 is TGCAGCGTTGGGGACACCAGATATGGCTACACCTTC. This translates into CSVGDTRYGYTF.

This chain uses TRBV5-4 with TRBJ1-3; D is unresolved. The CDR3 extends over 16 amino acids. Trimming cost V 0 bases and J 0 bases, with 10 bases left between them. The germline V gene encodes CDR1 SGHNT and CDR2 YYREEE (reference sequence). The CDR3 loop reads CASSLGGFYSGNTIYF. CDR3 DNA sequence: TGTGCCAGCAGCTTGGGCGGGTTTTACTCTGGAAACACCATATATTTT.

The chain has TRBV5-1 and TRBJ1-2; D gene unclear. This CDR3 has 13 amino acids. Trimming stripped 0 bases from V and 8 bases from J, with 11 bases between. The germline gives CDR1 SGHRS, CDR2 YFSETQ. The CDR3 is CASSLEPLGGYTF. CDR3 coding DNA: TGCGCCAGCAGCTTGGAGCCCCTGGGGGGCTACACCTTC.